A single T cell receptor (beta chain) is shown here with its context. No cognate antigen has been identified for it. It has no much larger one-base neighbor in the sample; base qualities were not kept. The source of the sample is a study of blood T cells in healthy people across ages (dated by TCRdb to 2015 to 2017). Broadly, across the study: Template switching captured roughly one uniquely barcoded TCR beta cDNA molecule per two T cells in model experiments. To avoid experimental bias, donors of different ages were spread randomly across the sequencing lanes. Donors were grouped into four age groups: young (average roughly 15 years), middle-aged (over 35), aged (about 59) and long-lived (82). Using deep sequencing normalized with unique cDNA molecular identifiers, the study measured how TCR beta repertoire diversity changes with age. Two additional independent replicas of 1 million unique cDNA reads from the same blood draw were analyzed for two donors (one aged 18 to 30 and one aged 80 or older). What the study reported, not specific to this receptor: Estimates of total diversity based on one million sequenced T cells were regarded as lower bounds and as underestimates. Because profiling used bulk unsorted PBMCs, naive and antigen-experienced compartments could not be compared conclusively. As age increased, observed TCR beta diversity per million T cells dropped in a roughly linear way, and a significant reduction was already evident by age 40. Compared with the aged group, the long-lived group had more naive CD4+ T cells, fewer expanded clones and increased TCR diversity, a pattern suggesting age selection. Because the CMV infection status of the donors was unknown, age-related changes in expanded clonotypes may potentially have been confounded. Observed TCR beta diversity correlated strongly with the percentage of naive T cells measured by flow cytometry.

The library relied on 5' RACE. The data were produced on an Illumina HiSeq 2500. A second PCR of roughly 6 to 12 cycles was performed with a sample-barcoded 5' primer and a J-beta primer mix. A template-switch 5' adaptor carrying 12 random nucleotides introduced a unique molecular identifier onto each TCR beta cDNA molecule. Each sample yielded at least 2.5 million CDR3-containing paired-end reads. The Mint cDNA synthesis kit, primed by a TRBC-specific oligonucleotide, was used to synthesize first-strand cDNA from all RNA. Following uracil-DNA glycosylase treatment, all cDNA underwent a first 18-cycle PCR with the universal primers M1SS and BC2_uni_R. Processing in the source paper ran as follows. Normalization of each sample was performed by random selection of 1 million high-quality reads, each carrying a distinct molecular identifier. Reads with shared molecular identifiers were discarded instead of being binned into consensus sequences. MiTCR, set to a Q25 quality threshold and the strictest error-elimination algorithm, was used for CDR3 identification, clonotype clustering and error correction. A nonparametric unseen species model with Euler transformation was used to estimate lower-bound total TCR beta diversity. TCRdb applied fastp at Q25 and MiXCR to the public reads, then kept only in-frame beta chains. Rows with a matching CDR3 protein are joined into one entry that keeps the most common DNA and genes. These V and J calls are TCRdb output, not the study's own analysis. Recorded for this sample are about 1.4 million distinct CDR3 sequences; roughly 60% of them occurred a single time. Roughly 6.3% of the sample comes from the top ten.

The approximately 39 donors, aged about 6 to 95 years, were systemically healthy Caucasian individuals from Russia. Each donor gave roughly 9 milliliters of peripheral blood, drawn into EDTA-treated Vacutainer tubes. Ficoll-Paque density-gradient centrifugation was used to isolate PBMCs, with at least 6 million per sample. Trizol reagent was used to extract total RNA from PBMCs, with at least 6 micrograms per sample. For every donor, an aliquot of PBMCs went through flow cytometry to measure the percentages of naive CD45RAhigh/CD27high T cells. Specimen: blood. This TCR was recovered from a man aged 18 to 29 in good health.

In nucleotides, the sequence is TGTGCCAGCAGTATCGGAGAGGGATTCAGGTCACCCCTCCACTTT. The resulting protein is CASSIGEGFRSPLHF. The sequence is built from TRBV6-2 or TRBV6-3 and TRBJ1-6; no confident D gene assignment can be made. The CDR3 has 15 amino acids, counting the end cysteine and phenylalanine. The DNA shown is the 45-base CDR3, in frame from base 1. The germline V gene sets CDR1 to MNHEY and CDR2 to SVGEGT. The germline ends are 18 bases apart after V is trimmed by 5 bases and J by 10 bases.